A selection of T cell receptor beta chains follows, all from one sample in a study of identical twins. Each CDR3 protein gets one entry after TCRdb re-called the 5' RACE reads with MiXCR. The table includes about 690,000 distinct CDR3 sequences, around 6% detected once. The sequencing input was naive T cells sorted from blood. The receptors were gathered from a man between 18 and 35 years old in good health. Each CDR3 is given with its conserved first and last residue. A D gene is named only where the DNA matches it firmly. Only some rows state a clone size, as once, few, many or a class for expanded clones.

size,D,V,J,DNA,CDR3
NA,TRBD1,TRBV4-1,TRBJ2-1,TGCGCCAGCAGCCAGATATCAGGGGGCTCCTACAATGAGCAGTTCTTC,CASSQISGGSYNEQFF
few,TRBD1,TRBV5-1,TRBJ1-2,TGCGCCAGCGGAGTGTCTCCCCCGGGACAGGGGGAAGGCTACACCTTC,CASGVSPPGQGEGYTF
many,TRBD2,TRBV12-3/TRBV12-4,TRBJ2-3,TGTGCCAGCAGTACTAGCGGGCCGCTCACAGATACGCAGTATTTT,CASSTSGPLTDTQYF
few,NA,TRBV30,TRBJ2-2,TGTGCCTGGAGTGTTGGGTGGACATCTAACACCGGGGAGCTGTTTTTT,CAWSVGWTSNTGELFF
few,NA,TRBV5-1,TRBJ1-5,TGCGCCAGCAGCTGGGGTGACTCGGGCAATCAGCCCCAGCATTTT,CASSWGDSGNQPQHF
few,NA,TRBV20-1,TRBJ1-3,TGCAGTGCTAGGGAGTCTGGAAACACCATATATTTT,CSARESGNTIYF
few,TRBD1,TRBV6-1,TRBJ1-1,TGTGCCAGCACGGAATCACAGGGGGGTCACACTGAAGCTTTCTTT,CASTESQGGHTEAFF
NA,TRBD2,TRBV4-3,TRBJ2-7,TGCGCCAGCAGCCCCAGCCCTAGCGGGCGCTACGAGCAGTACTTC,CASSPSPSGRYEQYF
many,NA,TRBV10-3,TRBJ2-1,TGTGCCATCAGTGATTTATGGTCTAGCAGGTACAATGAGCAGTTCTTC,CAISDLWSSRYNEQFF
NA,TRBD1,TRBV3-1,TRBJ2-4,TGTGCCAGCAACTCAGGTGGAACAGGGGTAGCCAAAAACATTCAGTACTTC,CASNSGGTGVAKNIQYF
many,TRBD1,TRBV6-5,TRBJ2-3,TGTGCCAGCAGTTCCCAGGGGGGCACAGATACGCAGTATTTT,CASSSQGGTDTQYF
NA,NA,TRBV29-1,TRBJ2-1,TGCAGCGTTGTAGGGACAGAATTCCGGGACTACTACAATGAGCAGTTCTTC,CSVVGTEFRDYYNEQFF
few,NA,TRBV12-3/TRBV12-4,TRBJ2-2,TGTGCCAGCAGTTCCTGGGCTGACACCGGGGAGCTGTTTTTT,CASSSWADTGELFF
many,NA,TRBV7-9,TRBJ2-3,TGTGCCAGCAGCACACCTGCTAGCACAGATACGCAGTATTTT,CASSTPASTDTQYF
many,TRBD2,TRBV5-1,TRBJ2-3,TGCGCCAGCAGCTTGGCCCGGGAGGAAGATACGCAGTATTTT,CASSLAREEDTQYF
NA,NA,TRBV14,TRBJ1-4,TGTGCCAGCAGCCACCTCCCCAGGGGCGGAGGTAGGAATGAAAAACTGTTTTTT,CASSHLPRGGGRNEKLFF
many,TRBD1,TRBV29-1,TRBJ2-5,TGCAGCGTCGCCGGACAGGGGTACCAAGAGACCCAGTACTTC,CSVAGQGYQETQYF
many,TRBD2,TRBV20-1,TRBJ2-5,TGCAGTGCTAGTTCCTGGCGGGAGGGCCTTGAGACCCAGTACTTC,CSASSWREGLETQYF
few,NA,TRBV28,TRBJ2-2,TGTGCCAGCAGGGGTTTTATCGGGGAGCTGTTTTTT,CASRGFIGELFF
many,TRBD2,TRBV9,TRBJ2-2,TGTGCCAGCAGCGAGGCTAGCGGGAGTTTCAGGGAGCTGTTTTTT,CASSEASGSFRELFF
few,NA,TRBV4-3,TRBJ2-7,TGCGCCAGCAGCCAAGATGGAGGGATCGCCTACGAGCAGTACTTC,CASSQDGGIAYEQYF
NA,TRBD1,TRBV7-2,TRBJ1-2,TGTGCCAGCAGCTCCGGGACAGGGGAGTATGGCTACACCTTC,CASSSGTGEYGYTF
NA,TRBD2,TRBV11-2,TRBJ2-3,TGTGCCAGCAGCTTATTCGTCGGGGGGAGCACAGATATGCAGTATTTT,CASSLFVGGSTDMQYF
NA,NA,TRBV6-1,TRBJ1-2,TGTGCCAGCAGCCCATACGGATGGGGGGTGGATGGCTACACCTTC,CASSPYGWGVDGYTF
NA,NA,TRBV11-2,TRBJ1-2,TGTGCCAGCAGCTCCCCGGTTTCGGGGAAGGGCTACACCTTC,CASSSPVSGKGYTF
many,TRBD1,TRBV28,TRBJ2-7,TGTGCCAGCAGAGACCAGGGACAGGGGAGGTCCTACGAGCAGTACTTC,CASRDQGQGRSYEQYF